These T cell receptor beta chains were read from a single sample in a study of blood T cells in healthy people across ages. TCRdb processed the 5' RACE reads anew with MiXCR; each CDR3 protein has one entry. The table shows about 1.5 million distinct CDR3 sequences, with 40% to 45% occurring only once. The sequenced sample consisted of blood. These receptors were collected from a woman under 30 in good health. Each CDR3 is given with its conserved first and last residue. D genes are given only for firm matches. Clone sizes are given selectively: once, few, many, or a class where the clone is expanded.

>few|TRBV20-1|.|TRBJ2-1
CSASLRVHASPFRDEQFF
TGCAGTGCTAGTTTGCGGGTACACGCCTCCCCCTTTAGGGATGAGCAGTTCTTC
>.|TRBV25-1|TRBD1|TRBJ1-2
CASSEYEDRDYGYTF
TGTGCCAGCAGTGAATATGAGGACAGGGACTATGGCTACACCTTC
>.|TRBV30|TRBD2|TRBJ2-1
CAWSVARGGLQFF
TGTGCCTGGAGTGTCGCGCGGGGGGGTCTGCAGTTCTTC
>few|TRBV7-2|TRBD2|TRBJ2-3
CASSRTSGGLSDTQYF
TGTGCCAGCAGCCGAACTAGCGGGGGGCTCTCAGATACGCAGTATTTT
>once|TRBV3-1|.|TRBJ1-2
CASSQGILPIEGGYTF
TGTGCCAGCAGCCAAGGAATTCTGCCGATTGAGGGAGGCTACACCTTC
>.|TRBV2|.|TRBJ2-3
CASSEPGPGTQYF
TGTGCCAGCAGCGAGCCGGGACCCGGTACGCAGTATTTT
>few|TRBV29-1|TRBD1|TRBJ1-2
CSTQTGDYGYTF
TGCAGCACCCAGACAGGGGACTATGGCTACACCTTC
>few|TRBV20-1|.|TRBJ2-3
CSAPGVQDTQYF
TGCAGTGCCCCCGGGGTACAAGATACGCAGTATTTT
>many|TRBV6-5|.|TRBJ2-7
CASSYLGEQYF
TGTGCCAGCAGTTACTTGGGCGAGCAGTACTTC
>.|TRBV27|TRBD1|TRBJ2-1
CASSLMGQSSYNEQFF
TGTGCCAGCAGTTTGATGGGACAGAGCTCCTACAATGAGCAGTTCTTC
>.|TRBV4-2|TRBD2|TRBJ2-3
CASSQPWTSVSTDTQYF
TGTGCCAGCAGCCAACCCTGGACTAGCGTAAGCACAGATACGCAGTATTTT
>few|TRBV4-1|TRBD2|TRBJ2-2
CASSFLAGAWETGELFF
TGCGCCAGCAGCTTTCTAGCGGGGGCCTGGGAAACCGGGGAGCTGTTTTTT
>few|TRBV7-2|TRBD1|TRBJ1-5
CASSLRQGAYQPQHF
TGTGCCAGCAGCTTACGACAGGGGGCATATCAGCCCCAGCATTTT
>.|TRBV27|.|TRBJ1-5
CASSLSGGTRNQPQHF
TGTGCCAGCAGTTTATCGGGCGGGACAAGGAATCAGCCCCAGCATTTT
>.|TRBV6-1|.|TRBJ1-1
CASSEWVQENTEAFF
TGTGCCAGCAGTGAATGGGTGCAGGAGAACACTGAAGCTTTCTTT
>.|TRBV11-2|.|TRBJ1-2
CASSARTAGGEGYTF
TGTGCCAGCAGCGCCCGGACAGCGGGCGGGGAAGGCTACACCTTC
>.|TRBV5-1|TRBD1|TRBJ1-4
CASSFQGAGDEKLFF
TGCGCCAGCAGCTTTCAGGGGGCAGGTGATGAAAAACTGTTTTTT
>.|TRBV12-3/TRBV12-4|TRBD1|TRBJ1-5
CASRADRVGNQPQHF
TGTGCCAGCAGAGCAGACAGGGTAGGCAATCAGCCCCAGCATTTT
>few|TRBV4-2|TRBD2|TRBJ2-7
CASSSLPTSGNEQYF
TGTGCCAGCAGCTCCCTCCCGACTAGCGGTAACGAGCAGTACTTC
>few|TRBV20-1|.|TRBJ1-5
CSARDSFRGVRHQPQHF
TGCAGTGCTAGAGATTCCTTCCGCGGGGTAAGACATCAGCCCCAGCATTTT
>few|TRBV12-5|.|TRBJ1-5
CASGLVDSNQPQHF
TGTGCTAGTGGTTTGGTGGACAGTAACCAGCCCCAGCATTTT
>.|TRBV5-1|.|TRBJ2-5
CASSLVWDNQETQYF
TGCGCCAGCAGCTTGGTATGGGACAACCAAGAGACCCAGTACTTC
>.|TRBV6-6|.|TRBJ2-7
CASTQPGRSYEQYF
TGTGCCAGCACCCAACCGGGGCGCTCCTACGAGCAGTACTTC
>few|TRBV11-2|.|TRBJ2-3
CASSLGFGEDTQYF
TGTGCCAGCAGCTTAGGTTTCGGAGAGGATACGCAGTATTTT
>.|TRBV6-8|.|TRBJ1-2
CASSDSTGFTGYTF
TGTGCCAGCAGTGACTCGACGGGTTTTACGGGCTACACCTTC
>many|TRBV12-3/TRBV12-4|.|TRBJ2-3
CASSLLALSPTDTQYF
TGTGCCAGCAGTTTATTGGCTCTAAGCCCCACAGATACGCAGTATTTT
>.|TRBV29-1|.|TRBJ2-7
CSVEDQDTYPYEQYF
TGCAGCGTTGAAGATCAAGACACCTACCCCTACGAGCAGTACTTC
>many|TRBV6-6|.|TRBJ2-5
CASSYGSQETQYF
TGTGCCAGCAGTTACGGGAGCCAAGAGACCCAGTACTTC
>.|TRBV12-3/TRBV12-4|.|TRBJ2-3
CASSHLERAVSTDTQYF
TGTGCCAGCAGTCACCTCGAGCGGGCCGTCAGCACAGATACGCAGTATTTT
>.|TRBV27|TRBD2|TRBJ2-7
CASRKSASGGIRAYEQYF
TGTGCCAGCCGAAAGTCGGCTAGCGGGGGGATTAGGGCCTACGAGCAGTACTTC
>.|TRBV12-3/TRBV12-4|.|TRBJ1-4
CATSRGNEKLFF
TGTGCCACCTCAAGGGGTAATGAAAAACTGTTTTTT
>few|TRBV15|.|TRBJ2-5
CATSRDKGIVETQYF
TGTGCCACCAGCAGAGATAAAGGGATTGTAGAGACCCAGTACTTC
>.|TRBV12-3/TRBV12-4|TRBD1|TRBJ2-5
CASRPQGEETQYF
TGTGCCAGCAGGCCACAGGGGGAGGAGACCCAGTACTTC
>.|TRBV10-3|TRBD1|TRBJ2-3
CAISESMAGTGHTDTQYF
TGTGCCATCAGTGAGTCGATGGCCGGGACAGGGCACACAGATACGCAGTATTTT
>.|TRBV28|.|TRBJ2-4
CASSPNKLQNIQYF
TGTGCCAGCAGCCCTAATAAACTCCAGAACATTCAGTACTTC
>.|TRBV12-3/TRBV12-4|.|TRBJ2-7
CASSRRVYEQYF
TGTGCCAGCAGTAGGAGGGTGTACGAGCAGTACTTC
>.|TRBV27|.|TRBJ1-1
CASSVRGRVTGAFF
TGTGCCAGCAGTGTCAGGGGCCGGGTCACTGGAGCTTTCTTT
>.|TRBV6-5|TRBD1|TRBJ1-2
CASRFRQGKGYTF
TGTGCCAGCAGATTCAGACAGGGGAAGGGCTACACCTTC
>.|TRBV4-1|.|TRBJ1-1
CASTAYRNTEAFF
TGCGCCAGCACCGCGTACAGGAACACTGAAGCTTTCTTT
>few|TRBV20-1|.|TRBJ1-5
CSARVGPYSNQPQHF
TGCAGTGCTAGAGTGGGGCCGTATAGCAATCAGCCCCAGCATTTT
>.|TRBV7-2|.|TRBJ2-2
CASSSLSTNTGELFF
TGTGCCAGCAGCTCCCTGAGTACGAACACCGGGGAGCTGTTTTTT
>.|TRBV28|.|TRBJ2-4
CASSEPYLAKNIQYF
TGTGCCAGCAGTGAGCCGTACCTAGCCAAAAACATTCAGTACTTC
>.|TRBV6-2/TRBV6-3|TRBD2|TRBJ2-1
CASGGGAAGRNNEQFF
TGTGCCAGCGGCGGGGGGGCCGCTGGCCGCAACAATGAGCAGTTCTTC
>.|TRBV27|TRBD2|TRBJ2-7
CASSLGTSGFTNEQYF
TGTGCCAGCAGTTTAGGGACTAGCGGGTTCACCAATGAGCAGTACTTC